This T cell receptor (beta chain) emerged from a study of vaccination and CD4 T cells after COVID-19. Overall study results and limits: Among convalescent patients, a median roughly 86% of reactive clones emerged only after vaccination.

This CDR3 region has 15 residues. Per germline, CDR1 MNHEY and CDR2 SVGAGI. V gave up 3 bases and J gave up 1 base, with 12 bases separating them. Turning to this clonotype: Its antigen is not identified.

The treatment was: roughly nine-day PBMC culture with coronavirus spike peptide pools or control peptides (ViraFEST assay). Wells that each held 1.5 million to 2 million PBMCs were cultured with 9.5 to 10 IU/ml IL-2 and approximately 9.5 ug/ml peptide pools. Cultured CD4+ T-cell DNA underwent Oncomine TCR Beta short-read sequencing. TCRdb processed the PCR reads anew with MiXCR; each CDR3 protein has one entry. Of fewer than 30,000 distinct CDR3 sequences in the sample, 50% are singletons; the top ten hold roughly 27%. This receptor was taken from a human donor who received a COVID-19 vaccine. The material sequenced was CD4+ T cells from blood, cultured in vitro, taken before SARS-CoV-2 vaccination. This chain connects TRBV6-5 to TRBJ1-1; D is ambiguous. CDR3: CASSYVRPGNTEAFF. In DNA, the CDR3 is TGTGCCAGCAGTTATGTAAGGCCCGGGAACACTGAAGCTTTCTTT.